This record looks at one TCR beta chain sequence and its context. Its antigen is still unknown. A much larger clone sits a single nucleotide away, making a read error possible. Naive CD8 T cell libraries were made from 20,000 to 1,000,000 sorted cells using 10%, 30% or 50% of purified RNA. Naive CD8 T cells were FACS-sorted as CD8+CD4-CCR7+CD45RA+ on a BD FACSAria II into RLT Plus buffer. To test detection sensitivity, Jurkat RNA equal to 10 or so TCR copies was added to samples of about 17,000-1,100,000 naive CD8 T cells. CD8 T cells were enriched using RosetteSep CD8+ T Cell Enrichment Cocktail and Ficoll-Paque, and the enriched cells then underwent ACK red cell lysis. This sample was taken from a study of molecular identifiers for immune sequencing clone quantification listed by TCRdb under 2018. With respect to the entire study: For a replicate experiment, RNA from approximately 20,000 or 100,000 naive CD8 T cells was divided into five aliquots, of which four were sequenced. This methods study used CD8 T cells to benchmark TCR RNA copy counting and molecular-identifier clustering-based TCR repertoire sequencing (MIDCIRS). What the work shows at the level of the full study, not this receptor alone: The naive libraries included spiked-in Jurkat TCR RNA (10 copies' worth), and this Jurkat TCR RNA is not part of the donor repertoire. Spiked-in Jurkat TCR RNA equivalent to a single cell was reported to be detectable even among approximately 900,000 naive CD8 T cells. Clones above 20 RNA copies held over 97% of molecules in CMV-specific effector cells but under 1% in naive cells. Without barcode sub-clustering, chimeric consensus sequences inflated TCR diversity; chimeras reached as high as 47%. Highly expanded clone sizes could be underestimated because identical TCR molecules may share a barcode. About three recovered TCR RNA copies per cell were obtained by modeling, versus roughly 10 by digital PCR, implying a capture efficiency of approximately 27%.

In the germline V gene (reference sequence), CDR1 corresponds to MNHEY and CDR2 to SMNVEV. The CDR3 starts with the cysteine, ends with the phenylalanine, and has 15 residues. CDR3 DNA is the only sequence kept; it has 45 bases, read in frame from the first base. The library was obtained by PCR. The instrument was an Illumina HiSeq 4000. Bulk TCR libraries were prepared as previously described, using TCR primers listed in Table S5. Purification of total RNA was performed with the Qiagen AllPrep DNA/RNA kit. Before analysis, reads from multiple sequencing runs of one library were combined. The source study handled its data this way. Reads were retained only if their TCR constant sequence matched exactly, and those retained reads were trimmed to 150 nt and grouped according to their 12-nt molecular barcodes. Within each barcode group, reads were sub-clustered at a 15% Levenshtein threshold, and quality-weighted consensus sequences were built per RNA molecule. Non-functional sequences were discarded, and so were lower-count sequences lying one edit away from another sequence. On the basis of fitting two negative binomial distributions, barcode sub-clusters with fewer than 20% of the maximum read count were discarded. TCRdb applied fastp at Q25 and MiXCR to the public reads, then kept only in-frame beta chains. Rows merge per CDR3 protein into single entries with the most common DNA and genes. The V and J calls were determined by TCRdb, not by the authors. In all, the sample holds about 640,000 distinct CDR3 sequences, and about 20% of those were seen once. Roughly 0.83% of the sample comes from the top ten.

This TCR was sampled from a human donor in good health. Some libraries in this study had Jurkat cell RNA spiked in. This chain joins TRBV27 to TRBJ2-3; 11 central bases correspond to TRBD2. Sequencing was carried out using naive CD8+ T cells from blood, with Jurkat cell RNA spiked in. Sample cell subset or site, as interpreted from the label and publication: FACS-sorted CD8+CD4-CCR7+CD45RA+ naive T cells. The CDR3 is CASSNSGRGTDMQYF. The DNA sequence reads TGTGCCAGCAGTAATAGCGGGAGGGGCACAGATATGCAGTATTTT.